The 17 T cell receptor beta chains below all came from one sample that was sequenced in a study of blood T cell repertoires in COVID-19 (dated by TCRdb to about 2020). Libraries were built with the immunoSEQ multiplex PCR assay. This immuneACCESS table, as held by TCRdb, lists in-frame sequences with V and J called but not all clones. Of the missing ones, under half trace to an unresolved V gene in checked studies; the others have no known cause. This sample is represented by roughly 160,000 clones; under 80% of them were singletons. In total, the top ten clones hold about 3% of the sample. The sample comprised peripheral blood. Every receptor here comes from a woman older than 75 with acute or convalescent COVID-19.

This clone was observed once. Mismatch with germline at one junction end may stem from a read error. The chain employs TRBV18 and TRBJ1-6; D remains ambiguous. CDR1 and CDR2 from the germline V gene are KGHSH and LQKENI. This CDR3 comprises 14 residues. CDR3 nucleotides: TGTGCCAGCTCGCCACGACGGGATAATTCACCCCTCCACTTT. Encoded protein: CASSPRRDNSPLHF.

This chain's CDR3 is CASSYLFNQPQHF. The CDR3 coding sequence is TGTGCCAGCAGTTACCTCTTCAATCAGCCCCAGCATTTT. The rearrangement uses TRBV6-2 or TRBV6-3 and TRBJ1-5; D ambiguous. The germline V and J ends were trimmed by 2 bases and 3 bases, with 5 bases remaining between them. Germline loops: CDR1 MNHEY, CDR2 SVGEGT. The CDR3 has 13 amino acids.

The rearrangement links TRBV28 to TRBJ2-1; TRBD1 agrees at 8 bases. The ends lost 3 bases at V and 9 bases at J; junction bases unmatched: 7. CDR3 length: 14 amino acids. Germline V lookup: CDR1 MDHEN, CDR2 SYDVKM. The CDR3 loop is CASSLRQGAREQFF. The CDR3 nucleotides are TGTGCCAGCAGTTTGCGGCAGGGGGCTCGTGAGCAGTTCTTC.

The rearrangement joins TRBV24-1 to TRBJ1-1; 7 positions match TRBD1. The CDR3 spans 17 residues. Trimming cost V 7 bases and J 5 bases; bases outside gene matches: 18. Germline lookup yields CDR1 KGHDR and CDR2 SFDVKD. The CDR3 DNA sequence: TGTGCCACCAGATCTCGAGGCAGGGGGAAGATGGATACTGAAGCTTTCTTT. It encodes CATRSRGRGKMDTEAFF.

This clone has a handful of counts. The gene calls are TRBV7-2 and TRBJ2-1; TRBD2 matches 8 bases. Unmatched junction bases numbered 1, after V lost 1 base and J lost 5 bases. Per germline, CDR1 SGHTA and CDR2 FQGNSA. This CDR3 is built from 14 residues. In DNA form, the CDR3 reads TGTGCCAGCAGCTTAGGCGGGAGGAACAATGAGCAGTTCTTC. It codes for CASSLGGRNNEQFF.

As DNA, the CDR3 is TGTGCCAGCGGGAGTACCGGGACATTTGCGGCTAATGAAAAACTGTTTTTT. This encodes CASGSTGTFAANEKLFF. This chain connects TRBV28 to TRBJ1-4; tentative D call: TRBD1 (6 bases). The germline V gene encodes CDR1 MDHEN and CDR2 SYDVKM. Deletions cut 8 bases from V and 3 bases from J, with 22 bases between. CDR3 length: 17 amino acids.

DNA for the CDR3: TGTGCCAGCAGCTTAGATTATCGTCAGGGGGTCAATGAGCAGTTCTTC. Protein product: CASSLDYRQGVNEQFF. The gene calls are TRBV11-2 and TRBJ2-1; TRBD1 matches 7 bases. The germline CDR1 and CDR2 sequences are SGHAT and FQNNGV. The CDR3 consists of 16 residues. V lost 0 bases to trimming and J lost 6 bases; unmatched junction nucleotides: 8.

The CDR3 protein is CASSHFNRDNNEQFF. Written as DNA, the CDR3 is TGTGCCAGCAGCCACTTCAATCGGGATAACAATGAGCAGTTCTTC. The gene calls are TRBV5-4 and TRBJ2-1, with D maybe TRBD2 (5 bases). Germline V gives CDR1 SGHNT, CDR2 YYREEE (reference sequence). This CDR3 is built from 15 residues. V was trimmed by 4 bases and J by 5 bases, leaving 16 bases between them.

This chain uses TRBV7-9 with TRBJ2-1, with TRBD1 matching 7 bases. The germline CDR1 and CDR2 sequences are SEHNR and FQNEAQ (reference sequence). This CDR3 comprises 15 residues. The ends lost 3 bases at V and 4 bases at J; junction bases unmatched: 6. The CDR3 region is CASSFGGQLYNEQFF. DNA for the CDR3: TGTGCCAGCAGCTTTGGGGGACAGCTATACAATGAGCAGTTCTTC.

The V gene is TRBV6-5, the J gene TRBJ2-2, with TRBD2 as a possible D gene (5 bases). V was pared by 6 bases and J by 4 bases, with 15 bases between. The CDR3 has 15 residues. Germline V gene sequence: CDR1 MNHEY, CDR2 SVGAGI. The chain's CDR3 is CASSWGVSGTGELFF. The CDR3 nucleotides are TGTGCCAGCAGCTGGGGAGTATCGGGCACCGGGGAGCTGTTTTTT.

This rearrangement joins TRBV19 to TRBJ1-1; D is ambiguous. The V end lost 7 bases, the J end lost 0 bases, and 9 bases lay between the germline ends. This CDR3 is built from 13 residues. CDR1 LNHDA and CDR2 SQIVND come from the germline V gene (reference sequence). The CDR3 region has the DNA TGTGCCAGTATTCAACCAGTGAACACTGAAGCTTTCTTT. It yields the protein CASIQPVNTEAFF.

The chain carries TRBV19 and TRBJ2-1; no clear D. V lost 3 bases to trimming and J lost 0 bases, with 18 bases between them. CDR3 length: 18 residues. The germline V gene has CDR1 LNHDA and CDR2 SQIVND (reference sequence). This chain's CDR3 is CASSIGVLKDASYNEQFF. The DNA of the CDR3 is TGTGCCAGTAGTATCGGAGTGCTAAAGGATGCCTCCTACAATGAGCAGTTCTTC.

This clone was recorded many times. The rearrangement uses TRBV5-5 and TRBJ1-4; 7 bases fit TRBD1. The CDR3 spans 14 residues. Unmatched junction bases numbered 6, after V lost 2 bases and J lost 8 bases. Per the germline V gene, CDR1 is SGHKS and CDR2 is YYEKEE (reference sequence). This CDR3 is CASSLTGVGEKLFF. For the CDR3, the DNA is TGTGCCAGCAGCTTAACAGGGGTTGGCGAAAAACTGTTTTTT.

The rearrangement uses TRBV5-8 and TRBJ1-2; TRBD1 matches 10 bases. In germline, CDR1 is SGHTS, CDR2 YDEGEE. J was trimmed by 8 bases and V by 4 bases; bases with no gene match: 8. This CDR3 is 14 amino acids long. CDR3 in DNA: TGTGCCAGCAGCCCAGGACAGGGGGGGAGAGGCTACACCTTC. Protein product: CASSPGQGGRGYTF.

In DNA form, the CDR3 reads TGTGCCAGCAGCATGGGGTTCCGGGACACAGATTTATCTGGAAACACCATATATTTT. Translation gives CASSMGFRDTDLSGNTIYF. The chain is built from TRBV5-5 and TRBJ1-3; the D gene is possibly TRBD1 (6 bases). Germline V CDR1 and CDR2: SGHKS, YYEKEE (reference sequence). Trimming left V 4 bases short and J 1 base short, with 24 bases between. The CDR3 extends over 19 amino acids.

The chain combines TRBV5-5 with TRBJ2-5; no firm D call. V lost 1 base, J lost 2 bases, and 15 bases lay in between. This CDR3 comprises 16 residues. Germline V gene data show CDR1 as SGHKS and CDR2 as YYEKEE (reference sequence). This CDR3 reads CASSLFVTQLQETQYF. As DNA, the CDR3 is TGTGCCAGCAGCTTGTTCGTTACCCAACTTCAAGAGACCCAGTACTTC.

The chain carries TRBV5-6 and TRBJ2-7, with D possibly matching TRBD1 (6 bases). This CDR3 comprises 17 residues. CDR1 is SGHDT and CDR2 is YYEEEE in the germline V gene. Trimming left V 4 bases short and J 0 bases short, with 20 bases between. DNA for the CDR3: TGTGCCAGCAGCCCCATCCCAACCGGGACACCCTCCTACGAGCAGTACTTC. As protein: CASSPIPTGTPSYEQYF.